This T cell receptor (beta chain) was captured by sequencing in a study of blood T cells in healthy people across ages (dated by TCRdb to the mid-2010s). Some background on the complete study: In model experiments, template switching captured roughly one uniquely barcoded TCR beta cDNA molecule for every two T cells. To track age-related changes in TCR beta repertoire diversity, the study relied on deep sequencing normalized with unique cDNA molecular identifiers. Using the same blood draw, the study looked at two additional independent replicas of 1 million unique cDNA reads for two donors, one aged 18 to 29 and the other aged 80 or older. The donors were divided into four age groups: young (average around 17 years), middle-aged (approximately 39), aged (around 59) and long-lived (82). Points the paper makes about the study in general: Donor CMV infection status was unknown, potentially confounding age-related changes in expanded clonotypes. As age increased, observed TCR beta diversity per million T cells dropped in a roughly linear way, and a significant reduction was already evident by age roughly 36. Estimates of total diversity based on one million sequenced T cells were regarded as lower bounds and as underestimates. Bulk unsorted PBMC profiling prevented conclusive comparison of naive and antigen-experienced compartments. Compared with the aged group, the long-lived group had more naive CD4+ T cells, fewer expanded clones and increased TCR diversity, a pattern suggesting age selection. The percentage of naive T cells measured by flow cytometry correlated strongly with observed TCR beta diversity.

This clonotype came up a few times. The clone's antigen remains unknown. No much larger clone exists at a distance of one base, and base qualities are not known. CDR1 and CDR2 were assigned from the germline V gene (reference sequence) as LNHNV and YYDKDF. V is clipped by 4 bases and J by 4 bases, and the sequence between their germline boundaries is 13 bases long. Including the terminal cysteine and phenylalanine, the CDR3 comprises 14 residues. The read is trimmed to its CDR3 DNA, 42 bases read in frame from base 1. Receptors were amplified or captured by 5' RACE. The run used an Illumina HiSeq 2500. The second PCR ran for about 6 to 12 cycles and used a J-beta primer mix along with a sample-barcoded 5' primer. A template-switch 5' adaptor carrying 12 random nucleotides introduced a unique molecular identifier onto each TCR beta cDNA molecule. Each sample yielded at least 3 million CDR3-containing paired-end reads. All of the RNA was converted into first-strand cDNA using the Mint cDNA synthesis kit, with a TRBC-specific oligonucleotide serving as the primer. After uracil-DNA glycosylase treatment, a first 18-cycle PCR used universal primers M1SS and BC2_uni_R on all cDNA. Under the source paper's analysis protocol: For normalization, 1 million high-quality reads were randomly selected from each sample, with every read carrying a distinct molecular identifier. Instead of being binned into consensus sequences, reads with shared molecular identifiers were discarded. MiTCR, with a Q25 quality threshold and the strictest error-elimination algorithm, was used for CDR3 identification, clonotype clustering and error correction. A nonparametric unseen species model with Euler transformation was used to estimate lower-bound total TCR beta diversity. TCRdb applied fastp at Q25 and MiXCR to the public reads, then kept only in-frame beta chains. Each CDR3 protein gets just one entry, which takes the most common genes and DNA from the rows behind it. The V and J calls and clone size are TCRdb's, not the authors'. The sample table holds around 1,000,000 distinct CDR3 sequences, of which roughly a quarter were seen once. Approximately 0.79% of the sample belongs to the ten largest clones.

Donors were approximately 42 systemically healthy Caucasian individuals from Russia aged roughly 6 to 95 years. Around 10 milliliters of peripheral blood were collected from each donor into EDTA-treated Vacutainer tubes. Ficoll-Paque density-gradient centrifugation was used to isolate PBMCs, with at least 7 million per sample. Trizol reagent was used to extract total RNA from the PBMCs, yielding at least 6 micrograms per sample. The percentages of naive CD45RAhigh/CD27high T cells were determined by flow cytometry on a PBMC aliquot from every donor. These same records also appear under a second study, on T cells of mothers and their children. The second study, in turn, reports: The donors were nine systemically healthy Caucasian individuals, made up of three mothers and their six children. cDNA synthesis consumed the entire amount of extracted RNA, loaded at around 1.5 ug RNA in each 15 ul reaction. In the second PCR, the M1S primer introduced both the sample barcodes and 2-4 random nucleotides. Over 9.5 million TCR beta CDR3 reads were obtained for each mother, and approximately 3 million reads were obtained for each child. Thymic selection similarly shapes TCR recombination output in related and unrelated pairs, with minor effect from inherited differences. Normalized repertoire overlap was always slightly but never significantly higher in related than unrelated mother-child pairs. No persistent microchimeric T cell clones were detected, at a sensitivity of approximately 100 clones per million clonotypes. In the study, deep NGS was used to compare the TCR beta repertoires of mothers and children, and features distinguishing related mother-child pairs from unrelated individuals were sought. Mothers averaged roughly 40 +/- 4 years of age and children averaged approximately 12 +/- 4 years. Libraries were sequenced on Illumina HiSeq 2000 with 100+100 nt paired-end reads after adapter ligation with NEBNext reagents. Mother and child libraries were prepared a month apart and sequenced in separate runs to prevent cross-contamination. For each donor, between about 450,000 and 2,300,000 distinct TCR beta clonotypes were identified. Naive TCR beta clonotypes were estimated from low-frequency clonotypes matched to each donor's FACS-determined naive share, without sorting.

The sequenced material came from blood. The TCR was taken from a girl aged 2-9 years in good health. Recombination linked TRBV15 to TRBJ2-5; matching of 6 bases hints at TRBD1 as the D gene. The CDR3 in this case is CATSNREEGETQYF. Here is the DNA: TGTGCCACCAGCAACAGGGAAGAGGGAGAGACCCAGTACTTC.